A single sample gave rise to the 9 T cell receptor beta chains below, sequenced in a study of cytomegalovirus exposure and HLA in healthy donors. The PCR contained 60 Vbeta and 13 Jbeta primers. TCRdb's copy holds only in-frame clones and misses some; the assay was immunoSEQ multiplex PCR. The table has some 150,000 clones, approximately 79% seen once. Sample: PBMCs. These receptors came from a male donor in good health and CMV-seronegative.

The chain uses TRBV7-8 and TRBJ2-7; TRBD1 agrees at 7 bases. The junction had 10 bases not matched to a gene; V was cut back by 5 bases and J by 6 bases. The CDR3 spans 14 residues. Germline V gene sequence: CDR1 SGHVS, CDR2 FQNEAQ. This chain's CDR3 is CASSRQDRRGEQYF. The CDR3 DNA is TGTGCCAGCAGCCGCCAGGACAGGCGTGGCGAGCAGTACTTC.

The genes are TRBV7-9 and TRBJ1-4; D ambiguous. V was pared by 3 bases and J by 8 bases, with 7 bases between. CDR1 is SEHNR, CDR2 FQNEAQ, per germline (reference sequence). The CDR3 consists of 12 residues. CDR3 coding DNA: TGTGCCAGCAGCTTTCAGGCAGAAAAACTGTTTTTT. Translating gives CASSFQAEKLFF. The full variable domain, rest sourced from reference TRBV7-9 and TRBJ1-4, is DTGVSQNPRHKITKRGQNVTFRCDPISEHNRLYWYRQTLGQGPEFLTYFQNEAQLEKSRLLSDRFSAERPKGSFSTLEIQRTEQGDSAMYLCASSFQAEKLFFGSGTQLSVL.

This clone was recorded once. V and J are TRBV12-1 and TRBJ1-2; the table assigns TRBD1, which was not confirmed against the DNA. TRBV12-1 is given as a pseudogene. CDR3 length: 17 residues. CDR3 protein: CASGSRRLVGQMGGYTF. The CDR3 DNA sequence: TGTGCCAGCGGATCTCGACGATTGGTGGGGCAAATGGGTGGCTACACCTTC.

This clone was counted between two and nine times. The rearrangement joins TRBV5-1 to TRBJ2-7; D unclear. The CDR3 sequence is 13 residues long. The V and J ends lost 4 bases and 0 bases respectively, with 8 bases between them. Germline V CDR1 and CDR2: SGHRS, YFSETQ. The DNA for the CDR3 is TGCGCCAGCAGCCCTGGTAGCTCCTACGAGCAGTACTTC. As protein: CASSPGSSYEQYF.

The chain employs TRBV14 and TRBJ1-1; no definite D call. V was clipped by 6 bases and J by 8 bases, with 10 bases between them. From germline, CDR1 is SGHDN and CDR2 FVKESK. CDR3 length equals 11 residues. The CDR3 nucleotides are TGTGCCAGCAGTCTGACGGGAGAAGCTTTCTTT. Amino acid sequence: CASSLTGEAFF.

The J gene is TRBJ2-7, the V gene TRBV5-1; 13 bases align to TRBD2. The CDR3 has 16 residues. The V and J ends lost 4 bases and 6 bases, in that order; junction bases with no gene match: 10. CDR1 is SGHRS and CDR2 is YFSETQ in the germline V gene. This chain's CDR3 is CASSPYGLAGVFEQYF. CDR3 nucleotides: TGCGCCAGCAGCCCCTACGGACTAGCGGGGGTTTTCGAGCAGTACTTC. Combining the CDR3 with reference TRBV5-1 and TRBJ2-7 gives the whole variable domain KAGVTQTPRYLIKTRGQQVTLSCSPISGHRSVSWYQQTPGQGLQFLFEYFSETQRNKGNFPGRFSGRQFSNSRSEMNVSTLELGDSALYLCASSPYGLAGVFEQYFGPGTRLTVT.

Points on this clone: The junction shows a germline mismatch at one end, possibly a read error. The chain is built from TRBV5-6 and TRBJ2-3; the D gene is possibly TRBD2 (6 bases). This CDR3 spans 14 amino acids. Germline V CDR1 and CDR2: SGHDT, YYEEEE. This chain's CDR3 is CAGSSSGGTDTQYF. As DNA, the CDR3 is TGTGCCGGCAGCTCCTCGGGGGGCACAGATACGCAGTATTTT. The whole variable domain, remainder taken from reference TRBV5-6 and TRBJ2-3, is DAGVTQSPTHLIKTRGQQVTLRCSPKSGHDTVSWYQQALGQGPQFIFQYYEEEERQRGNFPDRFSGHQFPNYSSELNVNALLLGDSALYLCAGSSSGGTDTQYFGPGTRLTVL.

The table lists this clone with a few counts. The rearrangement uses TRBV19 and TRBJ1-5, with D tentatively TRBD1 (5 bases). V was shortened by 4 bases and J by 7 bases, with 11 bases between the two germline ends. Germline lookup yields CDR1 LNHDA and CDR2 SQIVND (reference sequence). The CDR3 is made up of 13 amino acids. CDR3 nucleotide sequence: TGTGCCAGTAGTACTCAGGGAAAACAGCCCCAGCATTTT. Its protein product is CASSTQGKQPQHF.

The V and J genes are TRBV6-6 and TRBJ1-2; no firm D call. This CDR3 comprises 13 residues. The germline V gene encodes CDR1 MNHNY and CDR2 SVGAGI (reference sequence). V was shortened by 7 bases and J by 4 bases, with 13 bases between the two germline ends. CDR3: CASNGEVFYGYTF. CDR3 nucleotide sequence: TGTGCCAGCAACGGGGAGGTCTTCTATGGCTACACCTTC.